The 30 T cell receptor beta chains given below trace back to one sample, sequenced in a study of OX40 agonist ivuxolimab in advanced cancers. Here immunoSEQ multiplex PCR was the method, and the copy in TCRdb shows in-frame clones only, minus some. The top ten clones hold 4% to 5.5% of a sample with 65,000 to 95,000 clones, more than 80% of them seen once. The source material was CD4+ or CD8+ T cells sorted from blood, sampled in a trial of the OX40 agonist ivuxolimab. The receptors originated from an adult with an advanced solid tumor such as melanoma, head and neck, liver or kidney cancer.

J is TRBJ2-1 and V is TRBV28; TRBD2 agrees at 8 bases. With 7 bases clipped from V and 6 bases from J, the junction kept 5 bases outside the gene matches. Per germline, CDR1 MDHEN and CDR2 SYDVKM. The CDR3 has 13 amino acids. CDR3 in amino acids: CASNTGGSNEQFF. The CDR3 DNA sequence: TGTGCCAGCAATACGGGGGGGAGCAATGAGCAGTTCTTC.

This chain links TRBV30 with TRBJ2-1; 9 bases map to TRBD2. V was pared by 2 bases and J by 0 bases, with 5 bases of the junction left unmatched. The CDR3 covers 16 residues. Germline CDR1 and CDR2: GTSNPN and SVGIG (reference sequence). This CDR3 reads CAWSTERGASYNEQFF. The CDR3 nucleotides read TGTGCCTGGAGTACCGAGCGGGGGGCCTCCTACAATGAGCAGTTCTTC.

J is TRBJ2-2 and V is TRBV21-1; the table calls TRBD2, which could not be checked here. TRBV21-1 constitutes a pseudogene. This CDR3 region has 18 residues. CDR3 sequence: CASSKRERGDFRPGELFF. The CDR3 DNA sequence: TGTGCCAGCAGCAAAAGGGAAAGAGGGGACTTCCGTCCCGGGGAGCTGTTTTTT.

CDR3 coding DNA: TGCACCGGGGACAGTAACACTGAAGCTTTCTTT. It encodes CTGDSNTEAFF. The chain carries TRBV20-1 and TRBJ1-1, with 7 nucleotides matching TRBD1. This CDR3 is built from 11 residues. Germline CDR1 DFQATT, CDR2 SNEGSKA (reference sequence).

The chain links TRBV28 to TRBJ2-7, with 8 nucleotides matching TRBD1. The CDR3 spans 13 residues. Germline lookup yields CDR1 MDHEN and CDR2 SYDVKM. After removal of 3 bases from V and 6 bases from J, the junction contained 4 bases not matched to a gene. The CDR3 nucleotides are TGTGCCAGCAGTTTCGTACAGGGGGGCGAGCAGTACTTC. This sequence encodes CASSFVQGGEQYF.

The J gene is TRBJ2-2, the V gene TRBV7-6, with D possibly TRBD2 on 7 matching bases. Germline V CDR1 and CDR2: SGHVS, FNYEAQ. The CDR3 is made up of 14 amino acids. Trimming left V 8 bases short and J 8 bases short, with 18 bases between. Written as DNA, the CDR3 is TGTGCCAGCCGGGGGGCGGGAGTTGCTGGGGAGCTGTTTTTT. Translated, it gives CASRGAGVAGELFF. Filled out from reference TRBV7-6 and TRBJ2-2, the complete variable domain reads GAGVSQSPRYKVTKRGQDVALRCDPISGHVSLYWYRQALGQGPEFLTYFNYEAQQDKSGLPNDRFSAERPEGSISTLTIQRTEQRDSAMYRCASRGAGVAGELFFGEGSRLTVL.

The genes are TRBV9 and TRBJ2-5; D is ambiguous. The CDR3 is 17 residues long. V lost 0 bases, J lost 4 bases, and 19 bases lay in between. Germline loops: CDR1 SGDLS, CDR2 YYNGEE. The chain's CDR3 is CASSVGRTGGRRETQYF. The CDR3 nucleotides read TGTGCCAGCAGCGTAGGAAGAACGGGCGGAAGAAGAGAGACCCAGTACTTC.

CDR3 residues: CASSQGGSGTEAFF. CDR3 DNA sequence: TGCGCCAGCAGCCAAGGGGGGTCGGGGACTGAAGCTTTCTTT. This sequence joins TRBV4-3 and TRBJ1-1, with D maybe TRBD1 (5 bases). Between the trimmed V and J ends, which lost 1 base and 5 bases, there was a span of 11 bases. CDR3 length equals 14 residues. Germline V gives CDR1 LGHNA, CDR2 YSLEER.

This chain links TRBV28 with TRBJ1-3, with D hard to call. Germline V lookup: CDR1 MDHEN, CDR2 SYDVKM. Trimming took 1 base from V and 2 from J, leaving 3 bases between them. CDR3 length: 13 residues. The CDR3 here is CASSLFTGNTIYF. DNA of the CDR3: TGTGCCAGCAGTTTATTTACTGGAAACACCATATATTTT.

This chain links TRBV28 with TRBJ2-1, with 10 nucleotides matching TRBD2. This CDR3 has 15 amino acids. The V gene's germline CDR1 is MDHEN and CDR2 SYDVKM. The J segment lost 5 bases and the V segment lost 5 bases, leaving 6 bases of the junction unmatched. The CDR3 DNA follows: TGTGCCAGCAGTGGGGGGACTAGCGCTAACAATGAGCAGTTCTTC. Translation gives CASSGGTSANNEQFF. The whole variable domain, filled in from reference TRBV28 and TRBJ2-1, reads DVKVTQSSRYLVKRTGEKVFLECVQDMDHENMFWYRQDPGLGLRLIYFSYDVKMKEKGDIPEGYSVSREKKERFSLILESASTNQTSMYLCASSGGTSANNEQFFGPGTRLTVL.

This rearrangement joins TRBV6-5 to TRBJ2-7, with 7 nucleotides matching TRBD1. Trimming cost V 2 bases and J 3 bases; bases outside gene matches: 4. This CDR3 contains 14 residues. CDR1 and CDR2 from the germline V gene are MNHEY and SVGAGI. DNA for the CDR3: TGTGCCAGCAGTTACGGCAGGGGGAGCTACGAGCAGTACTTC. It codes for CASSYGRGSYEQYF.

The chain links TRBV7-9 to TRBJ2-5; D is uncertain. The CDR3 covers 15 residues. Looked up from germline, CDR1 is SEHNR and CDR2 is FQNEAQ (reference sequence). The V end was cut by 5 bases, the J end by 2 bases, with 15 bases between. Written as DNA, the CDR3 is TGTGCCAGCAGCATAGACACCTTTCAGCAAGAGACCCAGTACTTC. Translation: CASSIDTFQQETQYF.

This sequence joins TRBV7-2 and TRBJ1-2; 8 bases agree with TRBD1. Trimming took 5 bases from V and 7 from J; bases not matched to a gene: 9. Per the germline V gene, CDR1 is SGHTA and CDR2 is FQGNSA. The CDR3 extends over 14 amino acids. CDR3: CASSPGTGISGYTF. As DNA, the CDR3 is TGTGCCAGCAGCCCCGGGACAGGTATCTCTGGCTACACCTTC.

The chain couples TRBV5-6 to TRBJ2-1; possibly TRBD1 or TRBD2 for D (5 bases each). Germline V gives CDR1 SGHDT, CDR2 YYEEEE. V lost 4 bases, J lost 9 bases, and 17 bases lay in between. CDR3 length: 14 amino acids. The CDR3 DNA sequence: TGTGCCAGCAGCCTCCGGGGCCCCTATGGTGAGCAGTTCTTC. Its translation is CASSLRGPYGEQFF.

The CDR3 is CASSLDRGYTQYF. The DNA of the CDR3 is TGTGCCAGCAGCTTAGATCGGGGCTATACGCAGTATTTT. The chain recombines TRBV11-1 with TRBJ2-3, with D perhaps assigned TRBD1 or TRBD2 (5 bases each). The germline V and J ends were trimmed by 1 base and 7 bases, with 9 bases remaining between them. Germline CDR1 and CDR2: SGHAT and FQDESV (reference sequence). There are 13 residues in the CDR3.

This clone was detected only once. V and J are TRBV4-2 and TRBJ2-1; D might be TRBD2 (6 bases). The CDR3 is made up of 17 amino acids. V lost 3 bases and J lost 2, with 17 bases in between. The V gene's germline CDR1 is LGHNA and CDR2 YNFKEQ. The DNA for the CDR3 is TGTGCCAGCAGCCAGGAACTAGCCGCTGGACCCTACAATGAGCAGTTCTTC. Its translation is CASSQELAAGPYNEQFF.

The CDR3 sequence: CASSSHPGTSGSTDTQYF. The CDR3 nucleotides read TGTGCCAGCAGTTCACATCCCGGGACTAGCGGAAGCACAGATACGCAGTATTTT. J is TRBJ2-3 and V is TRBV28; 11 positions match TRBD2. Looked up from germline, CDR1 is MDHEN and CDR2 is SYDVKM. V shed 4 bases, J shed 0 bases, and the junction held 9 bases outside the gene matches. CDR3 length: 18 amino acids. Full variable domain (remainder filled in from reference TRBV28 and TRBJ2-3): DVKVTQSSRYLVKRTGEKVFLECVQDMDHENMFWYRQDPGLGLRLIYFSYDVKMKEKGDIPEGYSVSREKKERFSLILESASTNQTSMYLCASSSHPGTSGSTDTQYFGPGTRLTVL.

V is TRBV6-1 and J is TRBJ2-7; D remains unclear. V dropped 2 bases and J dropped 5 bases, with 10 bases sitting between them. The CDR3 consists of 13 residues. Per germline, CDR1 MNHNS and CDR2 SASEGT. CDR3 loop: CASSETRRDEQYF. For the CDR3, the DNA is TGTGCCAGCAGTGAAACTCGACGGGACGAGCAGTACTTC.

V and J are TRBV5-1 and TRBJ2-5; 11 bases map to TRBD2. Trimming at V came to 1 base and at J to 4 bases, leaving 3 bases not matched to a gene. Germline V gives CDR1 SGHRS, CDR2 YFSETQ. This CDR3 is built from 15 residues. The CDR3 protein is CASSLTLAGAETQYF. CDR3 coding DNA: TGCGCCAGCAGCTTGACACTAGCGGGAGCAGAGACCCAGTACTTC.

The J gene is TRBJ2-3, the V gene TRBV28, with a possible D match to TRBD2 (5 bases). Germline V CDR1 and CDR2: MDHEN, SYDVKM. Trimming cost V 5 bases and J 7 bases, with 10 bases left between them. CDR3 length equals 12 residues. CDR3 loop: CASSTPGNTQYF. The CDR3 DNA reads TGTGCCAGCAGTACTCCGGGAAATACGCAGTATTTT.

The chain is built from TRBV30 and TRBJ1-6; D is undetermined. This CDR3 is built from 13 residues. Between the trimmed V and J ends, which lost 4 bases and 6 bases, there was a span of 10 bases. The germline CDR1 and CDR2 sequences are GTSNPN and SVGIG (reference sequence). The DNA for the CDR3 is TGTGCCTGGACAGACAATACTAATTCACCCCTCCACTTT. Residues: CAWTDNTNSPLHF. Using reference TRBV30 and TRBJ1-6 for the parts outside the CDR3, the full variable domain is SQTIHQWPATLVQPVGSPLSLECTVEGTSNPNLYWYRQAAGRGLQLLFYSVGIGQISSEVPQNLSASRPQDRQFILSSKKLLLSDSGFYLCAWTDNTNSPLHFGNGTRLTVT.

This sequence joins TRBV5-5 and TRBJ2-2; 9 positions agree with TRBD2. Trimming at V came to 1 base and at J to 5 bases, leaving 9 bases not matched to a gene. From germline, CDR1 is SGHKS and CDR2 YYEKEE (reference sequence). The CDR3 consists of 17 residues. The CDR3 DNA reads as TGTGCCAGCAGCTTGTTTGGTAGCGGGAGAAGTACCGGGGAGCTGTTTTTT. Residues: CASSLFGSGRSTGELFF. The full variable domain, in which reference TRBV5-5 and TRBJ2-2 provide the parts outside the CDR3, is DAGVTQSPTHLIKTRGQQVTLRCSPISGHKSVSWYQQVLGQGPQFIFQYYEKEERGRGNFPDRFSARQFPNYSSELNVNALLLGDSALYLCASSLFGSGRSTGELFFGEGSRLTVL.

This clone showed up just once. This chain connects TRBV10-1 to TRBJ2-5; D is possibly TRBD1 or TRBD2 (5 bases each). The germline V and J ends were trimmed by 7 bases and 1 base, with 10 bases remaining between them. The CDR3 has 13 amino acids. Germline CDR1 reads WNHNN; CDR2 reads SYGVQD (reference sequence). CDR3 bases: TGCGCCAGCACGGGACGGAGCCAAGAGACCCAGTACTTC. Translating gives CASTGRSQETQYF.

The chain uses TRBV6-6 and TRBJ1-1; no clear D gene. Trimming took 8 bases from V and 1 from J, leaving 8 bases between them. Germline V gene data show CDR1 as MNHNY and CDR2 as SVGAGI (reference sequence). The CDR3 sequence is 12 residues long. CDR3 in DNA: TGTGCCAGCTCCGGCAGGAACACTGAAGCTTTCTTT. Its protein product is CASSGRNTEAFF.

This clone was recorded a few times. The chain couples TRBV6-1 to TRBJ1-5; D is uncertain. This CDR3 contains 16 residues. In germline, CDR1 is MNHNS, CDR2 SASEGT. V was pared by 1 base and J by 7 bases, with 17 bases between. CDR3 nucleotide sequence: TGTGCCAGCAGTGAAGGCGTCTTTTTGGTGGGGCAGCCCCAGCATTTT. Its protein product is CASSEGVFLVGQPQHF.

The chain has TRBV11-2 and TRBJ2-3; no reliable D call. The V end was cut by 5 bases, the J end by 8 bases, with 11 bases between. The CDR3 is made up of 12 amino acids. Looked up from germline, CDR1 is SGHAT and CDR2 is FQNNGV. Here the CDR3 reads CASSELRVTQYF. DNA for the CDR3: TGTGCCAGCAGCGAACTACGAGTTACGCAGTATTTT.

The gene calls are TRBV6-5 and TRBJ1-6; no clear D gene. V shed 1 base and J shed 0 bases, with 7 bases lying between them. Germline V CDR1 and CDR2: MNHEY, SVGAGI. The CDR3 consists of 16 residues. CDR3 DNA sequence: TGTGCCAGCAGTTACTATCCGAGCTCCTATAATTCACCCCTCCACTTT. It specifies CASSYYPSSYNSPLHF.

The CDR3 region is CASSPLAGVYEQYF. For the CDR3, the DNA is TGTGCCAGCAGCCCCCTAGCGGGAGTCTACGAGCAGTACTTC. J is TRBJ2-7 and V is TRBV9; 10 bases are shared with TRBD2. The V segment lost 4 bases and the J segment 3 bases; nucleotides outside the gene matches: 4. The V gene's germline CDR1 is SGDLS and CDR2 YYNGEE. This CDR3 is 14 amino acids long.

V gene TRBV30 combines with J gene TRBJ2-7; D is possibly TRBD2 (6 bases). CDR3 size: 12 residues. Germline V lookup: CDR1 GTSNPN, CDR2 SVGIG (reference sequence). The V end was cut by 3 bases, the J end by 7 bases, with 13 bases between. The CDR3 is CAWRGGPGEQYF. CDR3 bases: TGTGCCTGGAGAGGAGGGCCGGGAGAGCAGTACTTC.

The chain's CDR3 is CASSSEGPETQYF. In nucleotides, the CDR3 is TGTGCCAGCTCTTCGGAGGGCCCAGAGACCCAGTACTTC. This chain joins TRBV18 and TRBJ2-5; a possible D gene is TRBD2 (6 bases). V was cut by 6 bases and J by 4 bases, with 12 bases left in between. Looked up from germline, CDR1 is KGHSH and CDR2 is LQKENI. CDR3 length equals 13 residues.